This TCR beta chain was retrieved from a study of shared clonotypes between healthy human individuals. V shed 5 bases and J 4 bases; nucleotides not matched to a gene: 10. The CDR3 loop spans 18 amino acids. Germline values: CDR1 MDHEN, CDR2 SYDVKM. Method: immunoSEQ multiplex PCR; TCRdb's copy keeps in-frame clones and lacks some. This repertoire shows about 610,000 clones, roughly 97% found once; its top ten account for around 0.057%. Source material: naive CD4+ T cells sorted from blood. The subset is: CD45RA+ positively selected. The chain links TRBV28 to TRBJ2-5; 16 bases are a match to TRBD2. The source of this sequence is a woman aged 30 to 39 in good health. CDR3 nucleotides: TGTGCCAGCAGTCCGTCGGGACTAGCGGGAGGGCCGACAGAGACCCAGTACTTC. Translation gives CASSPSGLAGGPTETQYF.